The text below deals with one T cell receptor (beta chain). Its antigen is not identified. The data belong to a study of OX40 agonist ivuxolimab in advanced cancers. General study points: Expanded clones belonging to CD8+ T cells outnumbered, on average, those of CD4+.

Autoimmune disease history or systemic immunosuppression barred patients. With V trimmed by 0 bases and J by 3 bases, 7 bases remained unmatched. Germline V gene lookup returns CDR1 LNHDA and CDR2 SQIVND (reference sequence). This CDR3 has 17 amino acids. Clones were sequenced by immunoSEQ multiplex PCR, and TCRdb holds only the in-frame ones, with some missing. The data hold 50,000 to 70,000 clones, with approximately 89% observed a single time. The chain recombines TRBV19 with TRBJ2-7, with 11 bases lining up with TRBD2. The specimen comprised CD4+ or CD8+ T cells sorted from blood, sampled in a trial of the OX40 agonist ivuxolimab. This TCR was sampled from an adult with an advanced solid tumor such as melanoma, head and neck, liver or kidney cancer. The CDR3 coding sequence is TGTGCCAGTAGTATAGACCCCGGCGGGACTAGCGGCTACGAGCAGTACTTC. This encodes CASSIDPGGTSGYEQYF. Full variable domain (remainder filled in from reference TRBV19 and TRBJ2-7): DGGITQSPKYLFRKEGQNVTLSCEQNLNHDAMYWYRQDPGQGLRLIYYSQIVNDFQKGDIAEGYSVSREKKESFPLTVTSAQKNPTAFYLCASSIDPGGTSGYEQYFGPGTRLTVT.